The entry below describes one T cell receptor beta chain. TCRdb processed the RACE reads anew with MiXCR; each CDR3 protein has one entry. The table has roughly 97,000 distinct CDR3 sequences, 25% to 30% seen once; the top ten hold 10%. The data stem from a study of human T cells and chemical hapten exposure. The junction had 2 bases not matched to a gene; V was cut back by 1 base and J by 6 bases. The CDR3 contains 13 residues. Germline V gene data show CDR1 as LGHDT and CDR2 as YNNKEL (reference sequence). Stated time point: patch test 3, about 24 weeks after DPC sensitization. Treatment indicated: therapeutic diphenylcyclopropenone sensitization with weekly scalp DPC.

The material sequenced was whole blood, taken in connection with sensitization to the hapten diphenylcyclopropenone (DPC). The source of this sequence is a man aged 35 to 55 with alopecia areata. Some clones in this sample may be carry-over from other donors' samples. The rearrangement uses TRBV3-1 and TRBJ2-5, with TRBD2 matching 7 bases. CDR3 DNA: TGTGCCAGCAGCCAAGGACTAGCAAAGACCCAGTACTTC. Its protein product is CASSQGLAKTQYF.